The text below deals with one TCR beta chain. The antigen remains unidentified. The source of the sample is a study of T-cell memory formation after mild COVID-19. At the level of the study: The two donors had largely donor-specific TCR clusters.

Sample barcodes and UMIs were carried by the TCR alpha and TCR beta cDNA libraries that 5'RACE generated with constant-segment primers. Using its own MiXCR run on the 5' RACE reads, TCRdb lists one record per CDR3 protein. Among about 150,000 distinct CDR3 sequences listed, roughly 31% were seen once. Broader study findings: Shrinking CD4+ clones resided mostly in CM and EM, and CD8+ ones in EMRA. Still unconfirmed is whether the second-wave clones peaking on day 37 recognized SARS-CoV-2.

CDR1 and CDR2 (germline): SGHRS, YFSETQ. Trimming removed 3 bases from V and 2 bases from J; junction bases left unmatched: 2. The CDR3 covers 15 residues. V gene TRBV5-1 combines with J gene TRBJ2-5, with TRBD2 identical over 12 bases. Sequencing was performed on PBMCs or a T cell subset sorted from them (not recorded which). The clonotype was recovered from an adult woman who had mild COVID-19 (a few samples of this study predate the infection). Cell type and time point are not known. The CDR3 region is CASSSGTSGQETQYF. The CDR3 nucleotides read TGCGCCAGCAGCTCCGGGACTAGCGGGCAAGAGACCCAGTACTTC.